Following are 16 T cell receptor beta chains from one sample sequenced in a study of T cells in narcolepsy. Here immunoSEQ multiplex PCR was the method, and the copy in TCRdb shows in-frame clones only, minus some. The table lists roughly 34,000 clones, approximately 84% of them singletons. Source material: CD45RA- memory CD4+ T cells from PBMCs. The receptors derive from a human donor with narcolepsy.

The gene calls are TRBV19 and TRBJ2-6; TRBD1 matches 12 bases. This CDR3 has 18 residues. Germline V gives CDR1 LNHDA, CDR2 SQIVND (reference sequence). V dropped 8 bases and J dropped 3; count of bases not matched to a gene: 11. The CDR3 region is CASHRRGTGGSGANVLTF. The CDR3 DNA is TGTGCCAGTCACCGCCGAGGGACAGGGGGCAGTGGGGCCAACGTCCTGACTTTC.

The V call is TRBV13, the J call TRBJ2-4; D gene ambiguous. The CDR3 covers 12 residues. Trimming left V 0 bases short and J 10 bases short, with 7 bases between. Germline CDR1 and CDR2: PRHDT and FYEKMQ (reference sequence). The CDR3 nucleotides read TGTGCCAGCAGCTTAGGTGGGCCAATTCAGTACTTC. Translated: CASSLGGPIQYF.

This clone appeared once. This sequence joins TRBV30 and TRBJ2-3, with a weak D call TRBD1 (6 bases). The CDR3 covers 12 residues. From germline, CDR1 is GTSNPN and CDR2 SVGIG (reference sequence). V was cut by 4 bases and J by 4 bases, with 9 bases left in between. The CDR3 DNA follows: TGTGCCTGGACTGGGGGCCCAGATACGCAGTATTTT. Residues: CAWTGGPDTQYF.

The CDR3 region has the DNA TGTGCCAGCAGCTTAGGACCCGACAGGCACTACGAGCAGTACTTC. Encoded protein: CASSLGPDRHYEQYF. The chain is built from TRBV11-2 and TRBJ2-7; perhaps TRBD1 as D (6 bases). There are 15 residues in the CDR3. Trimming shortened V by 1 base and J by 3 bases, and 13 bases separated the two germline ends. Per the germline V gene, CDR1 is SGHAT and CDR2 is FQNNGV.

The chain has TRBV11-3 and TRBJ2-5; TRBD1 might be the D (5 bases). Deletions cut 4 bases from V and 5 bases from J, with 11 bases between. The V gene's germline CDR1 is SGHNT and CDR2 YENEEA. The CDR3 loop spans 13 amino acids. The CDR3 protein is CASSSGMEETQYF. The CDR3 region has the DNA TGTGCCAGCAGCTCAGGGATGGAGGAGACCCAGTACTTC.

The V gene is TRBV7-8, the J gene TRBJ1-6, with unresolved D. V lost 3 bases and J lost 6, with 9 bases in between. The CDR3 consists of 14 residues. Germline CDR1 SGHVS, CDR2 FQNEAQ. CDR3 amino acids: CASSLGQSNSPLHF. The DNA of the CDR3 is TGTGCCAGCAGCTTGGGCCAATCTAATTCACCCCTCCACTTT.

This chain links TRBV6-1 with TRBJ2-3; the match to TRBD2 covers 7 bases. Trimming took 1 base from V and 8 from J; bases not matched to a gene: 3. Germline V gene lookup returns CDR1 MNHNS and CDR2 SASEGT. CDR3 length equals 13 residues. The CDR3 DNA reads as TGTGCCAGCAGTGAAGTGTGGGAGGGTACGCAGTATTTT. Translation gives CASSEVWEGTQYF.

The V and J genes are TRBV11-2 and TRBJ2-5; D remains unclear. Germline CDR1 is SGHAT and CDR2 is FQNNGV. V dropped 3 bases and J dropped 4 bases, with 12 bases sitting between them. The CDR3 is made up of 14 amino acids. This chain's CDR3 is CASSFPGLGETQYF. CDR3 nucleotide sequence: TGTGCCAGCAGCTTCCCGGGCCTGGGAGAGACCCAGTACTTC.

V gene TRBV5-8 combines with J gene TRBJ2-7, with a possible D match to TRBD1 (5 bases). The CDR3 has 13 residues. The V gene lost 5 bases and the J gene lost 4 bases, with 13 bases spanning the gap. The germline V gene encodes CDR1 SGHTS and CDR2 YDEGEE. The CDR3 DNA reads TGTGCCAGCAGAAGTTCGACAGAGTACGAGCAGTACTTC. This sequence encodes CASRSSTEYEQYF. Looking up the rest from reference TRBV5-8 and TRBJ2-7 gives the full variable domain: EAGVTQSPTHLIKTRGQQATLRCSPISGHTSVYWYQQALGLGLQFLLWYDEGEERNRGNFPPRFSGRQFPNYSSELNVNALELEDSALYLCASRSSTEYEQYFGPGTRLTVT.

This chain uses TRBV6-6 with TRBJ1-3, with D uncertain. Germline values: CDR1 MNHNY, CDR2 SVGAGI (reference sequence). V lost 7 bases to trimming and J lost 1 base, with 5 bases between them. The CDR3 is 12 residues long. The CDR3 nucleotides are TGTGCCAGCATCACTTCTGGAAACACCATATATTTT. Translation: CASITSGNTIYF.

The chain joins TRBV5-1 to TRBJ1-4; D gene ambiguous. The CDR3 sequence is 13 residues long. CDR1 and CDR2 from the germline V gene are SGHRS and YFSETQ. Trimming shortened V by 1 base and J by 5 bases, and 6 bases separated the two germline ends. The CDR3: CASSLNINEKLFF. The DNA of the CDR3 is TGCGCCAGCAGCTTGAATATAAATGAAAAACTGTTTTTT.

The rearrangement joins TRBV30 to TRBJ2-1; 9 bases fit TRBD2. V lost 0 bases, J lost 6 bases, and 9 bases stayed unmatched. Germline CDR1 GTSNPN, CDR2 SVGIG (reference sequence). CDR3 length: 16 amino acids. The CDR3 reads CAWSVVRAGGRNEQFF. DNA of the CDR3: TGTGCCTGGAGTGTAGTTAGGGCGGGGGGGCGCAATGAGCAGTTCTTC. The full variable domain, completed using reference TRBV30 and TRBJ2-1, is SQTIHQWPATLVQPVGSPLSLECTVEGTSNPNLYWYRQAAGRGLQLLFYSVGIGQISSEVPQNLSASRPQDRQFILSSKKLLLSDSGFYLCAWSVVRAGGRNEQFFGPGTRLTVL.

The rearrangement links TRBV7-9 to TRBJ2-5; TRBD1 matches at 8 bases. Germline V gene lookup returns CDR1 SEHNR and CDR2 FQNEAQ (reference sequence). The V segment lost 6 bases and the J segment 5 bases; nucleotides outside the gene matches: 11. The CDR3 contains 15 residues. CDR3 sequence (DNA): TGTGCCAGCAGTTCACCCCAGGGGGCATTGGAGACCCAGTACTTC. This codes for CASSSPQGALETQYF.

This chain connects TRBV5-6 to TRBJ2-3, with D uncertain. Germline V gene sequence: CDR1 SGHDT, CDR2 YYEEEE. V gave up 1 base and J gave up 10 bases, with 7 bases separating them. This CDR3 has 11 residues. The CDR3 protein is CASSLKLAQYF. Written as DNA, the CDR3 is TGTGCCAGCAGCTTGAAGCTCGCGCAGTATTTT.

The chain is built from TRBV6-4 and TRBJ1-1; D is unclear. From germline, CDR1 is MRHNA and CDR2 SNTAGT. CDR3 size: 12 residues. V lost 4 bases, J lost 10 bases, and 13 bases lay in between. This CDR3 is CASSGPSGVAFF. The CDR3 DNA reads TGTGCCAGCAGTGGACCCAGTGGGGTAGCTTTCTTT.

The chain has TRBV28 and TRBJ1-2; D is unresolved. In germline, CDR1 is MDHEN, CDR2 SYDVKM. The CDR3 is 14 amino acids. The ends were cut back, 7 bases at V and 8 bases at J, with 20 bases in the middle. The CDR3 DNA is TGTGCCAGCAACCTCCGAGGTTTTTGGAAAGGCTACACCTTC. Its protein is CASNLRGFWKGYTF.